Below, 13 T cell receptor beta chains from the same sample are listed, as sequenced in a study of a mutant IDH1 vaccine in newly diagnosed glioma. Profiled with immunoSEQ multiplex PCR; TCRdb holds only in-frame clones, not every one. Of about 88,000 clones in the sample, more than 65% were seen once. Time point of the sample: baseline, week 1 (first vaccination visit). Indicated treatment: pre-vaccination baseline after standard-of-care therapy. Sequencing was performed on PBMCs, taken from a glioma patient treated with radiotherapy, temozolomide or both. Receptors were obtained from a man between 35 and 55 years old with glioma. Some clones in this sample may be carry-over from other donors' samples.

The chain uses TRBV5-4 and TRBJ1-3; TRBD1 matches 11 bases. V trimming: 4 bases; J trimming: 2 bases; junction bases outside the gene matches: 2. From germline, CDR1 is SGHNT and CDR2 YYREEE (reference sequence). The CDR3 consists of 15 residues. The CDR3 loop is CASSMGQGAGNTIYF. In DNA form, the CDR3 reads TGTGCCAGCAGCATGGGACAGGGGGCTGGAAACACCATATATTTT.

CDR3 sequence reads: CASSDGGTGGTSNYGYTF. The CDR3 DNA is TGTGCCAGCAGCGACGGGGGGACAGGGGGCACTTCTAACTATGGCTACACCTTC. V gene TRBV7-9 combines with J gene TRBJ1-2; 12 bases agree with TRBD1. Germline CDR1 SEHNR, CDR2 FQNEAQ (reference sequence). This CDR3 region has 18 residues. Trimming at V came to 5 bases and at J to 0 bases, leaving 10 bases not matched to a gene.

The J gene is TRBJ2-7, the V gene TRBV6-5; possibly TRBD1 or TRBD2 for D (5 bases each). V dropped 5 bases and J dropped 2 bases, with 13 bases sitting between them. From germline, CDR1 is MNHEY and CDR2 SVGAGI. The CDR3 runs 14 residues. As DNA, the CDR3 is TGTGCCAGCAGTACAACGGGACGGACCTACGAGCAGTACTTC. Translation: CASSTTGRTYEQYF.

The J gene is TRBJ2-3, the V gene TRBV30, with D perhaps given as TRBD1 or TRBD2 (6 bases each). In germline, CDR1 is GTSNPN, CDR2 SVGIG (reference sequence). V was cut by 0 bases and J by 11 bases, with 21 bases left in between. The CDR3 consists of 15 residues. The CDR3 loop reads CAWSVGLGGQRRQYF. The CDR3 region has the DNA TGTGCCTGGAGTGTAGGTTTGGGGGGCCAAAGGAGGCAGTATTTT.

The V gene is TRBV5-1, the J gene TRBJ2-1, with TRBD2 identical over 8 bases. Germline values: CDR1 SGHRS, CDR2 YFSETQ. CDR3 length: 13 residues. The J segment lost 6 bases and the V segment lost 4 bases, leaving 3 bases of the junction unmatched. The CDR3 DNA sequence: TGCGCCAGCAGCGGCGGGACTAGCAATGAGCAGTTCTTC. It specifies CASSGGTSNEQFF.

V and J are TRBV14 and TRBJ1-6; 8 bases line up with TRBD1. Trimming removed 0 bases from V and 10 bases from J; junction bases left unmatched: 2. The CDR3 runs 14 residues. The germline V gene has CDR1 SGHDN and CDR2 FVKESK. CDR3 protein: CASSQDRGRSPLHF. In DNA form, the CDR3 reads TGTGCCAGCAGCCAAGACAGGGGGCGATCACCCCTCCACTTT.

The chain is built from TRBV5-1 and TRBJ2-5; D remains unclear. CDR3 length equals 15 residues. Trimming cost V 2 bases and J 2 bases, with 13 bases left between them. The V gene's germline CDR1 is SGHRS and CDR2 YFSETQ. In DNA form, the CDR3 reads TGCGCCAGCAGCTTTCTGGATACTGCACAAGAGACCCAGTACTTC. Protein product: CASSFLDTAQETQYF.

The chain employs TRBV5-1 and TRBJ1-6; 7 bases match TRBD1. V gave up 0 bases and J gave up 5 bases; unmatched junction bases: 2. This CDR3 contains 15 residues. The germline V gene encodes CDR1 SGHRS and CDR2 YFSETQ. This CDR3 is CASSLEGADNSPLHF. The CDR3 DNA is TGCGCCAGCAGCTTGGAGGGGGCGGATAATTCACCCCTCCACTTT.

This clone was counted a few times. The V gene is TRBV7-9, the J gene TRBJ1-2; 9 positions match TRBD1. Germline CDR1 is SEHNR and CDR2 is FQNEAQ (reference sequence). The J segment lost 9 bases and the V segment lost 5 bases, leaving 13 bases of the junction unmatched. This CDR3 comprises 15 residues. For the CDR3, the DNA is TGTGCCAGCAGCGCGGGACAGGGAAAGTCTATGCGCTACACCTTC. Encoded protein: CASSAGQGKSMRYTF.

The genes are TRBV7-2 and TRBJ2-7; TRBD2 agrees at 8 bases. This CDR3 has 14 amino acids. V lost 6 bases and J lost 4; bases outside the gene matches: 8. Germline CDR1 reads SGHTA; CDR2 reads FQGNSA. CDR3 residues: CASRAGGPGYEQYF. In nucleotides, the CDR3 is TGTGCCAGCAGGGCGGGGGGCCCCGGGTACGAGCAGTACTTC.

Written as DNA, the CDR3 is TGCGCCAGCAGCCAAGAAGATAGCGTGGCCTACGAGCAGTACTTC. Its protein is CASSQEDSVAYEQYF. The rearrangement links TRBV4-1 to TRBJ2-7; a weak D match, TRBD2 (5 bases). Between the trimmed V and J ends, which lost 0 bases and 2 bases, there was a span of 11 bases. CDR1 and CDR2 (germline): MGHRA, YSYEKL. CDR3 length: 15 amino acids.

The chain carries TRBV5-1 and TRBJ2-3; tentatively, D is TRBD2 (6 bases). Germline V lookup: CDR1 SGHRS, CDR2 YFSETQ. The CDR3 sequence is 14 residues long. The V end was cut by 5 bases, the J end by 2 bases, with 12 bases between. The CDR3 bases are TGCGCCAGCAGTCCGGGAGAGATCACAGATACGCAGTATTTT. This encodes CASSPGEITDTQYF.

The sample holds one count of this clone. The chain recombines TRBV7-8 with TRBJ1-3, with D possibly matching TRBD1 (5 bases). This CDR3 spans 17 amino acids. Per germline, CDR1 SGHVS and CDR2 FQNEAQ. With 6 bases removed from V and 0 bases from J, the gap between germline ends came to 18 bases. CDR3 DNA: TGTGCCAGCAGTCCACAGCTCCGGGACTTCTCTGGAAACACCATATATTTT. Protein product: CASSPQLRDFSGNTIYF.